This entry is about one T cell receptor (beta chain). It lacks a known antigen. Base qualities are missing; no much larger clone stands one base away. TCRbeta CDR3 regions were amplified from genomic DNA using the immunoSEQ Assay, a bias-controlled multiplex PCR. The authors' analysis ran thus. Within the assay, amplification of reference gene primers was used to estimate how many nucleated cells each sample contained. Sequence reads were collapsed and filtered to measure the absolute abundance of every unique TCRbeta CDR3 rearrangement. Productive Simpson clonality was computed per sample as the square root of Simpson's diversity index over productive rearrangements. TCRdb's version of the immuneACCESS table is confined to in-frame rearrangements and falls short of the full clone set. An unresolved V gene accounts for under half of the shortfall where checked; the remainder is of unknown origin. V and J calls and clone size come straight from that table; D and trimming were deduced from the DNA. This sample gives a few hundred thousand clones in total; about 85% of them show up just once. 0.75% to 0.95% of the sample goes to the ten largest clones.

These data belong to a study of blood T cell repertoires in COVID-19 (dated by TCRdb to the early 2020s). Broadly, across the study: The collaborator samples originated in the United States, Italy and Spain and spanned the acute and convalescent phases of COVID-19. Subjects who had been exposed to COVID-19, were actively infected with it, or had recovered from it provided the deeply sampled blood TCRbeta repertoires that made up the dataset. The prospective study material was composed of cDNA or gDNA derived from T cells, B-cell-depleted T cells, or PBMCs. The sample metadata nearly always contained a de-identified subject ID, COVID-19 status, age in years and sex. The samples were drawn from the first 160 participants of the ongoing ImmuneRACE study and from over 950 subjects provided by 6 global collaborators. The repertoires were released in a freely available public database intended as a resource for research on the immune response to SARS-CoV-2. Where HLA class I and class II types were available, the types were taken from metadata supplied by the sample provider, not from assay-based typing.

One collaborating source in Seattle enrolled patients while the patients were actively infected and followed the patients over time throughout the course of disease. Whole blood was collected in K2EDTA tubes by collaborating institutions according to the institutions' own protocols. For TCRbeta analysis, collaborators shipped samples in one of three forms: frozen whole blood, isolated PBMCs, or DNA extracted from either of those sample types. Overall study results and their limits: The amount of clinical and demographic metadata varied by source and participant and was provided uncurated.

The germline ends are 16 bases apart after V is trimmed by 4 bases and J by 9 bases. CDR1 and CDR2 are read off the germline V gene as SNHLY and FYNNEI. The CDR3 starts with the cysteine, ends with the phenylalanine, and has 15 residues. Solely the CDR3 DNA is kept, with 45 bases framed from the first base. Recombination linked TRBV2 to TRBJ1-6, with no D gene named confidently. The receptor was isolated from a human donor with COVID-19, enrolled during active disease. The donor label of this sample is uncertain. The sequenced sample consisted of peripheral blood. The CDR3 corresponds to CASSAGADGISPLHF. In nucleotide form, the sequence is TGTGCCAGCAGTGCAGGCGCCGACGGAATTTCACCCCTCCACTTT.